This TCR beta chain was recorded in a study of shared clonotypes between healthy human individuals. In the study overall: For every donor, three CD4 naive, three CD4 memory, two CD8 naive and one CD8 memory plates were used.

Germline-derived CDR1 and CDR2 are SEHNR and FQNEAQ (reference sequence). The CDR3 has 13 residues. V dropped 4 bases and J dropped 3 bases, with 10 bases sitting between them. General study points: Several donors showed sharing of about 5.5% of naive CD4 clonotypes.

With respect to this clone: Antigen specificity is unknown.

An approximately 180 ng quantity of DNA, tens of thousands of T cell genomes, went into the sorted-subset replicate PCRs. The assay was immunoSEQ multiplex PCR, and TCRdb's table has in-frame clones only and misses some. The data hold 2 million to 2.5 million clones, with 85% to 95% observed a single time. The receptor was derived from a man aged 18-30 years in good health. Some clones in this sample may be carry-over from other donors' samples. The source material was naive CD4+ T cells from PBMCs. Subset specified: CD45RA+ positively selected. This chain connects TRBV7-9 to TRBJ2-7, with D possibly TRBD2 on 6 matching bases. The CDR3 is CASSSSGDYEQYF. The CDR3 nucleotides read TGTGCCAGCAGCTCCTCGGGGGACTACGAGCAGTACTTC.